Each of the 2 T cell receptor beta chains below was sequenced from the same sample in a study of T cell changes during pregnancy in multiple sclerosis. Only in-frame clones appear in the TCRdb table, and some are missing; sequencing was by immunoSEQ multiplex PCR. Of tens of thousands of clones detected, roughly 91% appear once; the ten largest clones hold 0.35% to 0.5%. This specimen consisted of CD4+ T cells from peripheral blood mononuclear cells, obtained in the second trimester of pregnancy. The receptors originated from a female donor with multiple sclerosis, enrolled in a pregnancy study.

This rearrangement joins TRBV30 to TRBJ1-5, with D uncertain. This CDR3 is built from 16 residues. V was shortened by 0 bases and J by 0 bases, with 12 bases between the two germline ends. Per germline, CDR1 GTSNPN and CDR2 SVGIG (reference sequence). The chain's CDR3 is CAWSVGVFHSNQPQHF. In DNA form, the CDR3 reads TGTGCCTGGAGTGTAGGAGTCTTTCATAGCAATCAGCCCCAGCATTTT. Full variable domain (missing parts from reference TRBV30 and TRBJ1-5): SQTIHQWPATLVQPVGSPLSLECTVEGTSNPNLYWYRQAAGRGLQLLFYSVGIGQISSEVPQNLSASRPQDRQFILSSKKLLLSDSGFYLCAWSVGVFHSNQPQHFGDGTRLSIL.

CDR3 DNA: TGCAGTGCTAGCGACAGGAATGAGCAGTTCTTC. Its translation is CSASDRNEQFF. V gene TRBV20-1 combines with J gene TRBJ2-1; tentatively, D is TRBD1 (6 bases). The CDR3 is made up of 11 amino acids. CDR1 is DFQATT, CDR2 SNEGSKA, per germline (reference sequence). Trimming took off 3 bases at V and 7 bases at J, with 7 bases between the two ends.